These T cell receptor beta chains were read from a single sample in a study of persistence of HIV-infected CD4 T cells. These receptors' targets are unknown. Measured with immunoSEQ multiplex PCR; TCRdb has only the in-frame clones, and not every one. The sample yields roughly 20,000 clones, 78% seen once. This specimen consisted of CD4+ T cells sorted from PBMCs after approximately 20-hour stimulation, obtained from a patient who received antiretroviral therapy. These receptors were collected from an adult man with HIV who was CMV-seropositive. CDR3s include the opening cysteine and the closing phenylalanine or tryptophan. The D gene is left open where the match is weak. Expanded clones are given a class, and other clones once, few, many or no size at all.

TRBV4-1	TRBJ2-5	NA	NA	TGCGCCAGCAGCCATCAGGGGCCCCAAGAGACCCAGTACTTC	CASSHQGPQETQYF
TRBV11-1	TRBJ2-7	NA	once	TGTGCCAGCAGCCCGTCGACAGGATTAGGCGAGCAGTACTTC	CASSPSTGLGEQYF
TRBV27	TRBJ2-7	NA	NA	TGTGCCAGCCCTATTCACAGGTTCTACGAGCAGTACTTC	CASPIHRFYEQYF
TRBV5-6	TRBJ1-4	NA	once	TGTGCCAGCAGCTTGGCCCGGGGGGCGGTTCTGTTTTTT	CASSLARGAVLFF
TRBV5-5	TRBJ2-2	TRBD1	NA	TGTGCCAGCAGCTTGCAGGGGGCCATGAACACCGGGGAGCTGTTTTTT	CASSLQGAMNTGELFF
TRBV27	TRBJ1-4	NA	once	TGTGCCAGCAGCTTTGACAGCCTAGGAGGTGAAAAACTGTTTTTT	CASSFDSLGGEKLFF
TRBV9	TRBJ1-4	NA	NA	TGTGCCAGCAGCGTACCCCGCTCAGATCCAACTAATGAAAAACTGTTTTTT	CASSVPRSDPTNEKLFF
TRBV4-2	TRBJ2-7	TRBD2	NA	TGTGCCAGCAGCCCGGGGACTAGCGGCCGAACCTACGAGCAGTACTTC	CASSPGTSGRTYEQYF
TRBV20-1	TRBJ1-6	NA	NA	TGCAGTGCAGGGGAGAATTCACCCCTCCACTTT	CSAGENSPLHF
TRBV4-1	TRBJ2-2	TRBD1	NA	TGCGCCAGCAGCCGAACCTTACAGGGGGCGAACACCGGGGAGCTGTTTTTT	CASSRTLQGANTGELFF
TRBV4-2	TRBJ2-1	TRBD1	NA	TGTGCCAGCAGCCAGAGACAGGGGGAGAGCTCCTACAATGAGCAGTTCTTC	CASSQRQGESSYNEQFF
TRBV2	TRBJ2-2	NA	NA	TGTGCCAGCAGTGAAGGGGTGGGGCGCGGGGAGCTGTTTTTT	CASSEGVGRGELFF
TRBV7-3	TRBJ1-2	TRBD1	NA	TGTGCCAGCAGCTCTGACCGTCGACAGGGTCTGGACTATGGCTACACCTTC	CASSSDRRQGLDYGYTF
TRBV19	TRBJ1-3	NA	NA	TGTGCCAGTATCGGGGCGGCTGGAAACACCATATATTTT	CASIGAAGNTIYF
TRBV7-3	TRBJ1-2	NA	NA	TGTGCCAGCACCGGTACGGGGGCTCTATGTTATGGCTACACCTTC	CASTGTGALCYGYTF
TRBV11-1	TRBJ1-4	NA	once	TGTGCCAGCAGCTTAGCTGACAGGTCCGTCGAAAAACTGTTTTTT	CASSLADRSVEKLFF
TRBV9	TRBJ2-1	TRBD1	once	TGTGCCAGCAGCGTAGCTCGACCAGGGGGACGCAATGAGCAGTTCTTC	CASSVARPGGRNEQFF
TRBV28	TRBJ1-2	TRBD1	NA	TGTGCCAGCAGCTCATCTCCGACAGGGATCGGCTACACCTTC	CASSSSPTGIGYTF
TRBV6-4	TRBJ1-1	NA	NA	TGTGCCAGCAGTGTGGACATGAACACTGAAGCTTTCTTT	CASSVDMNTEAFF
TRBV4-2	TRBJ2-3	TRBD2	NA	TGTGCCAGCAGGGGCGGGGGGCAGGGATCCACAGATACGCAGTATTTT	CASRGGGQGSTDTQYF
TRBV5-4	TRBJ2-3	TRBD1	medium-sized	TGTGCCAGCAGCATAAACAGGGGGCTCACAGATACGCAGTATTTT	CASSINRGLTDTQYF
TRBV2	TRBJ1-1	NA	few	TGTGCCAGCACAGCAGCGAACACTGAAGCTTTCTTT	CASTAANTEAFF
TRBV5-6	TRBJ2-3	NA	NA	TGTGCCAGCAGCTTGGTTAGGGGCGCAGATACGCAGTATTTT	CASSLVRGADTQYF
TRBV11-1	TRBJ1-2	NA	NA	TGTGCCAGCAGCTTACAGGGAAACAAGGCTAACTATGGCTACACCTTC	CASSLQGNKANYGYTF
TRBV4-2	TRBJ2-5	NA	NA	TGTGCCAGCAGCCAAGATTCTGGGGTTCTGCAGACCCAGTACTTC	CASSQDSGVLQTQYF
TRBV3-1/TRBV3-2	TRBJ2-7	TRBD2	NA	TGTGCCAGCAGCCCCCGCGGGGGGGCCTCCTACGAGCAGTACTTC	CASSPRGGASYEQYF
TRBV23-1	TRBJ1-5	TRBD1	medium-sized	TGCGCCAGCAAAGACAGGGCCCCTGGAGCCCAGCATTTT	CASKDRAPGAQHF